This TCR beta chain was recorded in a study of blood T cell repertoires in COVID-19. Germline CDR1 and CDR2: SGHDT and YYEEEE. The CDR3 covers 15 residues. The ends were cut back, 6 bases at V and 0 bases at J, with 13 bases in the middle. Only in-frame clones appear in the TCRdb table, and some are missing; sequencing was by immunoSEQ multiplex PCR. Of about 58,000 clones in the sample, just under 90% were seen once. This TCR was sampled from a man in his 60s with acute or convalescent COVID-19. This chain connects TRBV5-6 to TRBJ2-1, with D possibly matching TRBD1 (5 bases). Sequences were obtained from peripheral blood. CDR3 residues: CASTPWGGSYNEQFF. In DNA, the CDR3 is TGTGCCAGCACTCCCTGGGGCGGCTCCTACAATGAGCAGTTCTTC.